The 20 T cell receptor beta chains listed next were all sequenced from one sample in a study of response to subunit inactivated influenza vaccine. MiXCR, run by TCRdb on the RT-PCR reads, gives a single entry per CDR3 protein. The sample records some 500,000 distinct CDR3 sequences, 16% being singletons. Sample: CD4+ T cells sorted from PBMCs, taken less than 30 months after vaccination. These receptors all come from a man in his fifties or sixties who received an inactivated influenza vaccine.

In DNA, the CDR3 is TGTGCCAGCAGCCGGGGACTAGCGGGGCGGGGGTACCAAGAGACCCAGTACTTC. It translates to CASSRGLAGRGYQETQYF. V and J are TRBV27 and TRBJ2-5; 13 bases are shared with TRBD2. V trimming: 6 bases; J trimming: 0 bases; junction bases outside the gene matches: 10. CDR3 size: 18 residues. CDR1 MNHEY and CDR2 SMNVEV come from the germline V gene (reference sequence).

V and J are TRBV7-3 and TRBJ2-1; D is uncertain. The length of the CDR3 is 13 residues. The ends were cut back, 0 bases at V and 9 bases at J, with 9 bases in the middle. The V gene's germline CDR1 is SGHTA and CDR2 FQGTGA. The chain's CDR3 is CASSLTKESEQFF. The CDR3 nucleotides are TGTGCCAGCAGCTTAACGAAAGAGAGTGAGCAGTTCTTC.

This clonotype was detected only a few times. The CDR3 DNA reads as TGCAGCGTTGAAACCCCGGGGACCCAGTACTTC. Amino acid sequence: CSVETPGTQYF. The chain combines TRBV29-1 with TRBJ2-5; D is unresolved. There are 11 residues in the CDR3. Germline CDR1 reads SQVTM; CDR2 reads ANQGSEA. The V end was cut by 2 bases, the J end by 7 bases, with 8 bases between.

The V gene is TRBV6-5, the J gene TRBJ1-2; TRBD1 is a possible D gene (6 bases). Looked up from germline, CDR1 is MNHEY and CDR2 is SVGAGI. V shed 5 bases and J shed 8 bases, with 12 bases lying between them. There are 12 residues in the CDR3. The CDR3 spells CASSKQGRGYTF. As DNA, the CDR3 is TGTGCCAGCAGTAAACAGGGTAGGGGCTACACCTTC.

This clonotype was observed many times. This chain links TRBV7-2 with TRBJ2-7; a possible D gene is TRBD1 (6 bases). CDR1 is SGHTA and CDR2 is FQGNSA in the germline V gene. V was cut by 1 base and J by 6 bases, with 13 bases left in between. The CDR3 covers 14 residues. The CDR3 nucleotides read TGTGCCAGCAGCTTAGTAGGGGGATGGATCGAGCAGTACTTC. This codes for CASSLVGGWIEQYF.

This chain uses TRBV28 with TRBJ2-4; possibly TRBD1 for D (6 bases). The CDR3 length is 16 residues. Germline V gene lookup returns CDR1 MDHEN and CDR2 SYDVKM. Trimming shortened V by 3 bases and J by 1 base, and 13 bases separated the two germline ends. The CDR3 DNA sequence: TGTGCCAGCAGTTTCGGCAGGGGATCGGCCAAAAACATTCAGTACTTC. It specifies CASSFGRGSAKNIQYF.

The rearrangement links TRBV5-5 to TRBJ2-5; 8 positions match TRBD1. The CDR3 covers 16 residues. The ends lost 4 bases at V and 4 bases at J; junction bases unmatched: 12. Germline V lookup: CDR1 SGHKS, CDR2 YYEKEE (reference sequence). The CDR3 bases are TGTGCCAGCAGCATTCCTCCGACAGGGGCCGGAGAGACCCAGTACTTC. It encodes CASSIPPTGAGETQYF.

There are a few counts of this clonotype. The chain employs TRBV6-1 and TRBJ1-1; D possibly corresponds to TRBD1 (5 bases). Germline V gene sequence: CDR1 MNHNS, CDR2 SASEGT. The CDR3 has 15 residues. V lost 4 bases, J lost 2 bases, and 14 bases lay in between. CDR3 bases: TGTGCCAGCAGTGTCGGGTGGGGGTCAAACACTGAAGCTTTCTTT. Residues: CASSVGWGSNTEAFF.

This rearrangement joins TRBV6-2 or TRBV6-3 to TRBJ2-1; D unclear. The CDR3 totals 12 residues. Trimming took off 0 bases at V and 9 bases at J, with 6 bases between the two ends. Looked up from germline, CDR1 is MNHEY and CDR2 is SVGEGT. The CDR3 DNA is TGTGCCAGCAGTTACTCGGTCACTGAGCAGTTCTTC. Translating gives CASSYSVTEQFF.

The J gene is TRBJ1-5, the V gene TRBV4-3, with no clear D. V gave up 0 bases and J gave up 0 bases, with 6 bases separating them. CDR3 length: 15 amino acids. CDR1 is LGHNA and CDR2 is YSLEER in the germline V gene. CDR3 nucleotide sequence: TGCGCCAGCAGCCAAGACGTCTATAGCAATCAGCCCCAGCATTTT. Residues: CASSQDVYSNQPQHF.

The rearrangement links TRBV20-1 to TRBJ2-1; 8 bases align to TRBD1. The trim removed 3 bases at V and 6 bases at J, leaving 10 bases unmatched. The length of the CDR3 is 15 residues. The germline gives CDR1 DFQATT, CDR2 SNEGSKA (reference sequence). The CDR3 sequence is CSASSQGASPNEQFF. The CDR3 bases are TGCAGTGCTAGTTCTCAGGGGGCGAGTCCCAATGAGCAGTTCTTC.

The table lists this clonotype with a few counts. The V call is TRBV7-9, the J call TRBJ2-7, with unresolved D. CDR1 and CDR2 (germline): SEHNR, FQNEAQ (reference sequence). The CDR3 has 13 amino acids. V was shortened by 3 bases and J by 0 bases, with 6 bases between the two germline ends. The CDR3 nucleotides are TGTGCCAGCAGCTTTATCGGCTCCTACGAGCAGTACTTC. Its translation: CASSFIGSYEQYF.

This chain links TRBV14 with TRBJ2-3; D ambiguous. CDR1 is SGHDN and CDR2 is FVKESK in the germline V gene. CDR3 length: 15 amino acids. The germline V and J ends were trimmed by 4 bases and 4 bases, with 15 bases remaining between them. The CDR3 region is CASSRLNIGADTQYF. In DNA form, the CDR3 reads TGTGCCAGCAGCCGACTCAATATAGGAGCAGATACGCAGTATTTT.

The CDR3 DNA reads as TGTGCCAGTAGACTAGCGAGTCCCTACGAGCAGTACTTC. This gives the protein CASRLASPYEQYF. The chain couples TRBV6-1 to TRBJ2-7, with 8 bases identical to TRBD2. Germline CDR1 reads MNHNS; CDR2 reads SASEGT. Unmatched junction bases numbered 6, after V lost 9 bases and J lost 2 bases. The CDR3 sequence is 13 residues long.

In this sample, this clonotype turned up many times. V is TRBV19 and J is TRBJ1-1, with D unresolved. Per germline, CDR1 LNHDA and CDR2 SQIVND (reference sequence). The CDR3 contains 14 residues. Deletions cut 4 bases from V and 1 base from J, with 10 bases between. Written as DNA, the CDR3 is TGTGCCAGTAGTACAACTCTAGGGAACACTGAAGCTTTCTTT. This translates into CASSTTLGNTEAFF.

Worth noting for this clonotype: A much larger clone sits a single nucleotide away, making a read error possible. The chain carries TRBV20-1 and TRBJ2-2; D unresolved. This CDR3 contains 16 residues. Per the germline V gene, CDR1 is DFQATT and CDR2 is SNEGSKA (reference sequence). CDR3 amino acids: CCAVPGGGLNTGELFF. The CDR3 coding sequence is TGCTGTGCTGTCCCCGGCGGCGGCTTGAACACCGGGGAGCTGTTTTTT.

The chain recombines TRBV20-1 with TRBJ2-5, with D possibly called TRBD1 or TRBD2 (8 bases each). The germline V gene encodes CDR1 DFQATT and CDR2 SNEGSKA (reference sequence). The CDR3 extends over 17 amino acids. V lost 4 bases to trimming and J lost 4 bases, with 25 bases between them. CDR3 DNA sequence: TGCAGTGCTACCGGACAGGGTCGCGGGAGGCCGCGAGAGACCCAGTACTTC. Translated: CSATGQGRGRPRETQYF.

This chain joins TRBV29-1 and TRBJ2-4; 7 bases are a match to TRBD1. The trim removed 6 bases at V and 1 base at J, leaving 6 bases unmatched. Germline-derived CDR1 and CDR2 are SQVTM and ANQGSEA. CDR3 length: 14 residues. In nucleotides, the CDR3 is TGCAGCGTCAATATCAGGGGGGCCAAAAACATTCAGTACTTC. Its translation: CSVNIRGAKNIQYF.

The V gene is TRBV6-5, the J gene TRBJ1-6; possible D gene TRBD1, 6 bases. The CDR3 runs to 14 residues. Germline V CDR1 and CDR2: MNHEY, SVGAGI. The ends were cut back, 2 bases at V and 11 bases at J, with 13 bases in the middle. DNA of the CDR3: TGTGCCAGCAGTTACCTCTACAGGGACCCACCCCTCCACTTT. Amino acid sequence: CASSYLYRDPPLHF.

The chain uses TRBV18 and TRBJ2-5; TRBD1 matches 11 bases. The CDR3 covers 20 residues. Trimming took 0 bases from V and 2 from J; bases not matched to a gene: 14. Germline V gene lookup returns CDR1 KGHSH and CDR2 LQKENI. Here the CDR3 reads CASSPPMGTGGATGQETQYF. Written as DNA, the CDR3 is TGTGCCAGCTCACCACCGATGGGGACAGGGGGAGCTACCGGTCAAGAGACCCAGTACTTC.